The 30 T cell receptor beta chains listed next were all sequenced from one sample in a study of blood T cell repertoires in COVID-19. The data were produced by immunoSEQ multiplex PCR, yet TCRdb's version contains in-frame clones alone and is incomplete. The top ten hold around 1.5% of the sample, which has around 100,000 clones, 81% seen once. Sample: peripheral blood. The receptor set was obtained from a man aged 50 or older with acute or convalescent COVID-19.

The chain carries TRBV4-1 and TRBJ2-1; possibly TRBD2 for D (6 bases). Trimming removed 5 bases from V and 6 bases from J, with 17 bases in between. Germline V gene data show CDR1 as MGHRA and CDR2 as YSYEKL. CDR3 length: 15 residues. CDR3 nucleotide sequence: TGCGCCAGCAGCGAACCTGGGGGGTCCGGCAATGAGCAGTTCTTC. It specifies CASSEPGGSGNEQFF.

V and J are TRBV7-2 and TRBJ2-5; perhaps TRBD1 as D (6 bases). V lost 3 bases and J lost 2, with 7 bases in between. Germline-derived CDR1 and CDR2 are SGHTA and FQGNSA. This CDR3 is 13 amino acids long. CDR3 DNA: TGTGCCAGCAGCTTGGGGGCTCAAGAGACCCAGTACTTC. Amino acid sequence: CASSLGAQETQYF.

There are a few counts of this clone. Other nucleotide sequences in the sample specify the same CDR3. CDR3 amino acids: CASSEGDRGTDTQYF. In nucleotides, the CDR3 is TGTGCCAGCAGTGAAGGTGACAGGGGGACAGATACGCAGTATTTT. This chain uses TRBV2 with TRBJ2-3; 9 bases agree with TRBD1. This CDR3 comprises 15 residues. Unmatched junction bases numbered 2, after V lost 1 base and J lost 3 bases. Per the germline V gene, CDR1 is SNHLY and CDR2 is FYNNEI.

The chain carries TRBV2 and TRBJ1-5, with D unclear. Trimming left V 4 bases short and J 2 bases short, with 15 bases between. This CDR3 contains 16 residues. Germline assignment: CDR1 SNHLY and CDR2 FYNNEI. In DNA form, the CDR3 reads TGTGCCAGCAGTGGTGGGTCTCCGAGGGGCAATCAGCCCCAGCATTTT. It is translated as CASSGGSPRGNQPQHF. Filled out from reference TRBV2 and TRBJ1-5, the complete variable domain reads EPEVTQTPSHQVTQMGQEVILRCVPISNHLYFYWYRQILGQKVEFLVSFYNNEISEKSEIFDDQFSVERPDGSNFTLKIRSTKLEDSAMYFCASSGGSPRGNQPQHFGDGTRLSIL.

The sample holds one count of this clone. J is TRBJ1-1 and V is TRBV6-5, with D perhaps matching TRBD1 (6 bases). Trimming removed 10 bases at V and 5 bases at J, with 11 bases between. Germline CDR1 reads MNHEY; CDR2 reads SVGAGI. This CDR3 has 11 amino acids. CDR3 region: CAIKRGTEAFF. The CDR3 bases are TGTGCCATTAAGAGGGGGACTGAAGCTTTCTTT.

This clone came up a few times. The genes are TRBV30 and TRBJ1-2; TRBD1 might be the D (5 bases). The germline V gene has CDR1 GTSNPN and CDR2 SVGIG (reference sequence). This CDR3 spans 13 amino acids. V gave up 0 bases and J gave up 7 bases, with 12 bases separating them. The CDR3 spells CAWSVGQGSGYTF. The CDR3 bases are TGTGCCTGGAGTGTAGGGCAGGGAAGTGGCTACACCTTC.

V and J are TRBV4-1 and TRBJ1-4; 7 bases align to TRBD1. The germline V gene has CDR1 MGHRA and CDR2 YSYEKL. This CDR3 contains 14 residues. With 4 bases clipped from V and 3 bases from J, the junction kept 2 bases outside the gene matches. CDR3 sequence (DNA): TGCGCCAGCAGCCCGGGACAGTCTAATGAAAAACTGTTTTTT. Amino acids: CASSPGQSNEKLFF.

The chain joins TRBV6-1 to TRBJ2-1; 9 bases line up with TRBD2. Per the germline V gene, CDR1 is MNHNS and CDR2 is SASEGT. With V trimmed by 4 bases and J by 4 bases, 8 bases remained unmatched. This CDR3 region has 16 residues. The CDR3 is CASSVRRGGRYNEQFF. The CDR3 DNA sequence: TGTGCCAGCAGTGTGAGGCGGGGGGGCCGGTACAATGAGCAGTTCTTC.

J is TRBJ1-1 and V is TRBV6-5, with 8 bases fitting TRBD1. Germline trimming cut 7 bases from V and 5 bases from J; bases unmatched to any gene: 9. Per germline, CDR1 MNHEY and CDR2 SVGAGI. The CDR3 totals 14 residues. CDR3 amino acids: CASNPTGGRTEAFF. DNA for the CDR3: TGTGCCAGCAACCCTACAGGGGGTCGGACTGAAGCTTTCTTT.

The CDR3 nucleotides are TGTGCCAGCAGCGTAGCTGGGGGGGTACACACCGGGGAGCTGTTTTTT. Translating gives CASSVAGGVHTGELFF. This chain links TRBV9 with TRBJ2-2; TRBD2 agrees at 7 bases. This CDR3 contains 16 residues. The germline V gene encodes CDR1 SGDLS and CDR2 YYNGEE. With 0 bases clipped from V and 3 bases from J, the junction kept 5 bases outside the gene matches.

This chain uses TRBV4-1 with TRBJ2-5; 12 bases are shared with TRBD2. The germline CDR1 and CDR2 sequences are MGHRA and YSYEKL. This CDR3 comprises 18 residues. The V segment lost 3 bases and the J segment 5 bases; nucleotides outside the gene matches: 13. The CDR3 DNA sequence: TGCGCCAGCAGCCAGGGGCAGACTAGCGGGGGACTCAGGGAGACCCAGTACTTC. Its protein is CASSQGQTSGGLRETQYF.

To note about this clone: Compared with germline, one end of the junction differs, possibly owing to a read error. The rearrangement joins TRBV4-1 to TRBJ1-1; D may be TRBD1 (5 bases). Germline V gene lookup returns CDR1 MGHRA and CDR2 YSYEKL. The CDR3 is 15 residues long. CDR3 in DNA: TGCACCAGCAGCCAAGTCCTGAAGGGGCGGTATGAAGCTTTCTTT. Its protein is CTSSQVLKGRYEAFF.

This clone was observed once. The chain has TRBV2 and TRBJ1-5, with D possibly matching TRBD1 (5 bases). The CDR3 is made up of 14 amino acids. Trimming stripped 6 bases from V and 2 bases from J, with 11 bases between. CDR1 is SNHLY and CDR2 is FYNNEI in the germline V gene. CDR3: CASSMQGGNQPQHF. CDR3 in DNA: TGTGCCAGCAGCATGCAGGGCGGCAATCAGCCCCAGCATTTT.

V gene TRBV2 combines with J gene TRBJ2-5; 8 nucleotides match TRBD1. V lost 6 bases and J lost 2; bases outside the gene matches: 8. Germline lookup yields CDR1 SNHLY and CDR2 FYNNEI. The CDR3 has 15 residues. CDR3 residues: CASRLDRAAQETQYF. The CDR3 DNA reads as TGTGCCAGCAGGTTGGACAGGGCCGCACAAGAGACCCAGTACTTC.

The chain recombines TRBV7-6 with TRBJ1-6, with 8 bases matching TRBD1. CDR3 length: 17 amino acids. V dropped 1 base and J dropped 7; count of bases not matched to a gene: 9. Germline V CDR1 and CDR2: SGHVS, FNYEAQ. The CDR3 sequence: CASSLGQGGQVNSPLHF. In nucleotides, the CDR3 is TGTGCCAGCAGCTTAGGGCAGGGGGGACAGGTCAATTCACCCCTCCACTTT.

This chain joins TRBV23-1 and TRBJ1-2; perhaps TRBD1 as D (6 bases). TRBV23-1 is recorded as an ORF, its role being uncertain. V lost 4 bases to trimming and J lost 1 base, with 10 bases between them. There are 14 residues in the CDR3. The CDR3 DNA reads TGCGCCAGCAGTCCTCAGGGGCTTAACTATGGCTACACCTTC. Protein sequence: CASSPQGLNYGYTF.

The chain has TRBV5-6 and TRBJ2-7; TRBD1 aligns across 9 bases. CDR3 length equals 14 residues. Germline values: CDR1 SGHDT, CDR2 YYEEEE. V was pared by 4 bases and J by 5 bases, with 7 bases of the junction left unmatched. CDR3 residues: CASSAGTGRDEQYV. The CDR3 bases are TGTGCCAGCAGCGCGGGGACAGGGAGGGACGAGCAGTACGTC.

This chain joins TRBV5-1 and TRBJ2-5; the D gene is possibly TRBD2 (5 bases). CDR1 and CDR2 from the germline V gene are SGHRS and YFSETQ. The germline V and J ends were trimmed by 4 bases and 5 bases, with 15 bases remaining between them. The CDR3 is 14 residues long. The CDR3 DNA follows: TGCGCCAGCAGCCGGGTGTCCCGGGGTGAGACCCAGTACTTC. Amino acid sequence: CASSRVSRGETQYF.

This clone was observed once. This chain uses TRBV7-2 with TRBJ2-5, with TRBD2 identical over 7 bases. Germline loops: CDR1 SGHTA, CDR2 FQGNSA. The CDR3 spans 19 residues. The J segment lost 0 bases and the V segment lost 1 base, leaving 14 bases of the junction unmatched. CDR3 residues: CASSLVYLRSGEYQETQYF. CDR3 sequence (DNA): TGTGCCAGCAGCTTAGTCTACTTAAGGAGCGGGGAGTACCAAGAGACCCAGTACTTC.

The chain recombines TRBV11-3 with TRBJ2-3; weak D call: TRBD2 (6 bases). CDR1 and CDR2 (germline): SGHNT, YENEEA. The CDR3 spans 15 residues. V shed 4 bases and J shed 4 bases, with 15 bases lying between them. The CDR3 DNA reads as TGTGCCAGCAGCTCCCGGGACGGGGAGGCAGATACGCAGTATTTT. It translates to CASSSRDGEADTQYF.

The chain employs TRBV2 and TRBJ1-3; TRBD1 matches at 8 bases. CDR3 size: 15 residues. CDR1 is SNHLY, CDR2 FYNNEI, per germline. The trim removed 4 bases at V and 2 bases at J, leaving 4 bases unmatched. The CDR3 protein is CASSGTGKTGNTIYF. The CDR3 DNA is TGTGCCAGCAGTGGGACAGGGAAGACTGGAAACACCATATATTTT.

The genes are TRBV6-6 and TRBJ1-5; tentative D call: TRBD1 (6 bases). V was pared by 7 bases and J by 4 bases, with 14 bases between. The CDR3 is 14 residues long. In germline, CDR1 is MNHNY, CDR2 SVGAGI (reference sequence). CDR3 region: CASTSGDMNQPQHF. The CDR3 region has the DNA TGTGCCAGCACGTCTGGGGACATGAATCAGCCCCAGCATTTT.

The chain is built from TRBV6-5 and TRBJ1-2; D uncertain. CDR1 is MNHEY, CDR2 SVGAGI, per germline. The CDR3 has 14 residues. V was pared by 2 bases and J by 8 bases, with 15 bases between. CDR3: CASSYAAAASGYTF. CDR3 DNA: TGTGCCAGCAGTTACGCGGCCGCTGCCTCGGGCTACACCTTC.

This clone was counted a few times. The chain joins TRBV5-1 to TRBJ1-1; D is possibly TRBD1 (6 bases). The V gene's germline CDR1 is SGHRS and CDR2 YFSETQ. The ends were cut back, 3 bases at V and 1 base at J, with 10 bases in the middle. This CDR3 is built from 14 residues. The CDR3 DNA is TGCGCCAGCAGCTCGACAGGAGAGAACACTGAAGCTTTCTTT. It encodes CASSSTGENTEAFF.

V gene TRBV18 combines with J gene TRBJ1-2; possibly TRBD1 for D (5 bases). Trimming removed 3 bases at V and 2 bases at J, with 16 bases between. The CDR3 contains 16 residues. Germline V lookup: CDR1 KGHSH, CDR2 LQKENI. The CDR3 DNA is TGTGCCAGCTCACCCTTGGAAAGTGGGGCGAACTATGGCTACACCTTC. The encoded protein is CASSPLESGANYGYTF. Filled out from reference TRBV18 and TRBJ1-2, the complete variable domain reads NAGVMQNPRHLVRRRGQEARLRCSPMKGHSHVYWYRQLPEEGLKFMVYLQKENIIDESGMPKERFSAEFPKEGPSILRIQQVVRGDSAAYFCASSPLESGANYGYTFGSGTRLTVV.

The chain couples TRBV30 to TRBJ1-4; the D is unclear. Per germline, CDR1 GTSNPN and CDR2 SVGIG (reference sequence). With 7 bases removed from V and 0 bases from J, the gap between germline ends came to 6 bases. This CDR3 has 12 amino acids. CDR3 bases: TGTGCCTCTACGACAACTAATGAAAAACTGTTTTTT. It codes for CASTTTNEKLFF.

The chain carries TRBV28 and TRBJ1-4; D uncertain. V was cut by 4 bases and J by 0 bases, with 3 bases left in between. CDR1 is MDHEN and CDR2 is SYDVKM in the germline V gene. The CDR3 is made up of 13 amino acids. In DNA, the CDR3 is TGTGCCAGCAGTTCCGCAACTAATGAAAAACTGTTTTTT. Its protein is CASSSATNEKLFF.

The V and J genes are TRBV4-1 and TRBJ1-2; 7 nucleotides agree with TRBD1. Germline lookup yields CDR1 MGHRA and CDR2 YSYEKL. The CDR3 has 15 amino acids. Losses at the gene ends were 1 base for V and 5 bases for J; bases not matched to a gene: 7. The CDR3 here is CASSQGQGGGYGYTF. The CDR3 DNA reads TGCGCCAGCAGCCAAGGGCAGGGGGGCGGGTATGGCTACACCTTC.

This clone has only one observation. CDR3 sequence (DNA): TGTGCCAGCTCTCCCTACAGGGGGTCGGCTTTCTTT. Translated: CASSPYRGSAFF. The V call is TRBV18, the J call TRBJ1-1; TRBD1 agrees at 8 bases. Germline V CDR1 and CDR2: KGHSH, LQKENI. This CDR3 region has 12 residues. V gave up 6 bases and J gave up 11 bases; unmatched junction bases: 8.

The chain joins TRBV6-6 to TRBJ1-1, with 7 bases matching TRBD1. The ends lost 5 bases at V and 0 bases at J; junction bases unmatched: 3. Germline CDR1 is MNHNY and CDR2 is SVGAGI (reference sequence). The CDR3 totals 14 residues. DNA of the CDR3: TGTGCCAGCAGTCCGGGACAGATGAACACTGAAGCTTTCTTT. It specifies CASSPGQMNTEAFF.